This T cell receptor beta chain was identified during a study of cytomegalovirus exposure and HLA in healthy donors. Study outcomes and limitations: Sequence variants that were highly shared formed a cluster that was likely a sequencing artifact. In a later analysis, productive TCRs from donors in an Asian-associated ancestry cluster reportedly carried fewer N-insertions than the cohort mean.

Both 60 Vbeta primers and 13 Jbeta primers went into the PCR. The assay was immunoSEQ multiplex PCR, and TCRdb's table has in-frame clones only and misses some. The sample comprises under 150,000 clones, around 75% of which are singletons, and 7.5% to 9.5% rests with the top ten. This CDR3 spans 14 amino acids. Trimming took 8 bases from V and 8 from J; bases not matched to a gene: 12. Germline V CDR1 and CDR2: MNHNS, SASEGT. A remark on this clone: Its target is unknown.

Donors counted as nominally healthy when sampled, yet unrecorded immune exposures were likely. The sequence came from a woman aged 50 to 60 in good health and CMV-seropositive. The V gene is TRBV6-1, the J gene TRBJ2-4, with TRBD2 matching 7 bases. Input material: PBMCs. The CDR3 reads CASRSGGFVDIQYF. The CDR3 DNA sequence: TGTGCCAGCCGTTCCGGGGGGTTTGTGGACATTCAGTACTTC.